Following are 15 T cell receptor beta chains from one sample sequenced in a study of T cell changes during pregnancy in multiple sclerosis. Assay used: immunoSEQ multiplex PCR; TCRdb lists only in-frame clones, some missing. This table holds some 76,000 clones, nearly 95% found once. Sequences were derived from CD4+ T cells from peripheral blood mononuclear cells, sampled after pregnancy. The receptors originated from a female donor with multiple sclerosis, enrolled in a pregnancy study.

The chain has TRBV25-1 and TRBJ1-6; a possible D gene is TRBD1 (6 bases). With 5 bases removed from V and 7 bases from J, the gap between germline ends came to 12 bases. Germline V gene data show CDR1 as MGHDK and CDR2 as SYGVNS. CDR3 length equals 14 residues. The chain's CDR3 is CASSRPGANSPLHF. CDR3 DNA sequence: TGTGCCAGCAGTCGGCCAGGGGCGAATTCACCCCTCCACTTT.

The chain employs TRBV2 and TRBJ1-4; 10 positions agree with TRBD1. The CDR3 has 14 amino acids. Germline V CDR1 and CDR2: SNHLY, FYNNEI. Unmatched junction bases numbered 6, after V lost 6 bases and J lost 8 bases. CDR3 DNA: TGTGCCAGCAGAAGACAGGGGGCGAAAGAAAAACTGTTTTTT. Protein sequence: CASRRQGAKEKLFF.

The J gene is TRBJ2-1, the V gene TRBV6-6; no firm D call. The germline CDR1 and CDR2 sequences are MNHNY and SVGAGI (reference sequence). The CDR3 length is 15 residues. V lost 2 bases, J lost 1 base, and 9 bases lay in between. DNA of the CDR3: TGTGCCAGCAGTTACCGCGCGGAATCCTACAATGAGCAGTTCTTC. Translated: CASSYRAESYNEQFF.

The rearrangement links TRBV10-1 to TRBJ2-3; unclear D gene. This CDR3 spans 15 amino acids. V was shortened by 0 bases and J by 4 bases, with 11 bases between the two germline ends. Germline loops: CDR1 WNHNN, CDR2 SYGVQD (reference sequence). In DNA, the CDR3 is TGCGCCAGCAGTGAGTCTGGCCCTCGGGCAGATACGCAGTATTTT. Protein product: CASSESGPRADTQYF.

The chain recombines TRBV6-5 with TRBJ2-1, with TRBD1 matching over 7 bases. V shed 6 bases and J 4 bases; nucleotides not matched to a gene: 9. Germline V lookup: CDR1 MNHEY, CDR2 SVGAGI. CDR3 length: 15 residues. The CDR3 here is CASSFRQGLYNEQFF. CDR3 coding DNA: TGTGCCAGCAGCTTCCGACAGGGTTTATACAATGAGCAGTTCTTC.

In this sample, this clone turned up once. The V call is TRBV28, the J call TRBJ1-5; the D is unclear. CDR1 and CDR2 from the germline V gene are MDHEN and SYDVKM. The CDR3 totals 12 residues. Trimming removed 1 base from V and 5 bases from J, with 3 bases in between. The DNA for the CDR3 is TGTGCCAGCAGTTTATCGGATCAGCCCCAGCATTTT. It translates to CASSLSDQPQHF.

The V call is TRBV30, the J call TRBJ1-2; D is possibly TRBD1 (5 bases). This CDR3 has 16 residues. The germline CDR1 and CDR2 sequences are GTSNPN and SVGIG (reference sequence). Trimming removed 1 base at V and 8 bases at J, with 23 bases between. The CDR3 sequence: CAWSAGGGAVLGGYTF. CDR3 DNA sequence: TGTGCCTGGAGTGCGGGGGGGGGTGCCGTGCTAGGAGGCTACACCTTC.

This clone has more than one count but fewer than ten. The V call is TRBV7-8, the J call TRBJ2-4; D is unresolved. Germline CDR1 reads SGHVS; CDR2 reads FQNEAQ. V lost 0 bases and J 0 bases, leaving 6 bases between the germline ends. This CDR3 has 15 residues. CDR3 region: CASSLAAPAKNIQYF. Here the CDR3 DNA reads TGTGCCAGCAGCTTAGCGGCCCCAGCCAAAAACATTCAGTACTTC.

The J gene is TRBJ2-5, the V gene TRBV19; D perhaps matches TRBD1 (6 bases). The germline V gene encodes CDR1 LNHDA and CDR2 SQIVND (reference sequence). The CDR3 runs to 15 residues. Trimming left V 7 bases short and J 5 bases short, with 20 bases between. CDR3: CASTNRVNFWETQYF. CDR3 bases: TGTGCCAGTACCAACAGGGTAAATTTCTGGGAGACCCAGTACTTC.

The rearrangement joins TRBV19 to TRBJ2-7, with D hard to call. The CDR3 is made up of 11 amino acids. V was pared by 5 bases and J by 7 bases, with 9 bases between. CDR1 LNHDA and CDR2 SQIVND come from the germline V gene (reference sequence). The CDR3 loop is CASSADGEQYF. The DNA of the CDR3 is TGTGCCAGTAGTGCGGATGGGGAGCAGTACTTC.

The rearrangement links TRBV11-2 to TRBJ2-5; D possibly corresponds to TRBD2 (6 bases). The V gene lost 4 bases and the J gene lost 7 bases, with 16 bases spanning the gap. The CDR3 covers 14 residues. From germline, CDR1 is SGHAT and CDR2 FQNNGV. CDR3 nucleotide sequence: TGTGCCAGCAGCTCCTTGCGGGGACTCGGGACCCAGTACTTC. This sequence encodes CASSSLRGLGTQYF.

The chain combines TRBV2 with TRBJ2-4; D gene unclear. The CDR3 extends over 12 amino acids. Trimming stripped 1 base from V and 7 bases from J, with 5 bases between. Germline loops: CDR1 SNHLY, CDR2 FYNNEI. The CDR3 here is CASSEGRNIQYF. DNA for the CDR3: TGTGCCAGCAGTGAAGGCAGGAACATTCAGTACTTC.

V gene TRBV11-2 combines with J gene TRBJ2-2, with 8 bases lining up with TRBD1. J was trimmed by 4 bases and V by 11 bases; bases with no gene match: 12. This CDR3 region has 15 residues. Germline lookup yields CDR1 SGHAT and CDR2 FQNNGV. The CDR3 region has the DNA TGTGCCGGATCACAGGGGGTCGTCGGCACCGGGGAGCTGTTTTTT. Protein: CAGSQGVVGTGELFF.

The rearrangement joins TRBV5-5 to TRBJ2-2; 12 nucleotides align to TRBD2. The CDR3 is made up of 16 amino acids. CDR1 and CDR2 (germline): SGHKS, YYEKEE (reference sequence). The ends lost 2 bases at V and 6 bases at J; junction bases unmatched: 5. The CDR3 region has the DNA TGTGCCAGCAGCTTCCTAGCGGGAGGGCGGCCCGGGGAGCTGTTTTTT. This encodes CASSFLAGGRPGELFF.

The sample holds one count of this clone. This rearrangement joins TRBV6-5 to TRBJ2-7, with 10 bases fitting TRBD1. The germline CDR1 and CDR2 sequences are MNHEY and SVGAGI. J lost 5 bases, V lost 8 bases, and 6 bases had no gene match. CDR3 size: 13 residues. The CDR3 nucleotides read TGTGCCAGCGGCCGGGACAGGGGTCACGAGCAGTACTTC. Translating it yields CASGRDRGHEQYF.